This paragraph reports one T cell receptor (beta chain). The source of the sample is a study of tumor-infiltrating lymphocytes in primary liver carcinoma. They got blood RNA out of unsorted whole blood and also pulled out germline DNA. Total RNA (approximately 500 ng) served as template for TCR beta cDNA synthesis primed by a constant-region primer. Library construction for TCR beta comprised three nested multiplex PCR rounds performed with slightly modified ARM-PCR. PCR rounds one and two used TRBV1-TRBV30 forward primers with a C-beta reverse primer for around 10 cycles each. TCRdb redid the calling of the multiplex PCR reads with MiXCR, one entry per CDR3 protein. Of approximately 320,000 distinct CDR3 sequences listed, around three fifths are singletons. The trim removed 0 bases at V and 8 bases at J, leaving 9 bases unmatched. Per germline, CDR1 SGHRS and CDR2 YFSETQ. The CDR3 is 16 residues long.

This clonotype was obtained from a woman in her 30s with primary liver carcinoma and hepatitis B virus infection. The rearrangement links TRBV5-1 to TRBJ2-1; 9 nucleotides align to TRBD2. The sequencing sample was made of peripheral blood. CDR3 sequence: CASSLGTSAYLDEQFF. The CDR3 DNA reads as TGCGCCAGCAGCTTGGGGACTAGCGCGTACTTAGATGAGCAGTTCTTC.